This entry concerns a single T cell receptor (beta chain). The antigen this receptor binds is unknown. No much larger clonotype is one base removed from it; base qualities were not supplied. The data are from a study of cytomegalovirus exposure and HLA in healthy donors (dated by TCRdb to about 2017). In terms of the full investigation: An earlier analysis of more than 550 of the donors reported under 300 Gb of sequence data and around 120 million unique TCR beta sequences obtained from about 180 million T cells. On average, about 240,000 unique TCR beta nucleotide sequences were sequenced per donor among 398 genotyped donors of the cohort, with 15% to 20% of those sequences being non-productive. The study profiled the T cell repertoires of hundreds of subjects by immunosequencing and related them to cytomegalovirus serostatus. The number of typed donors differed by locus: about 620-640 for A, B, C, DRB1 and DQB1; approximately 530 for DQA1; some 610 for DPA1; and about 450 for DPB1. High-throughput TCR immunosequencing, statistical association of individual TCRs with disease status, and machine learning were combined to predict cytomegalovirus infection status. A separate validation cohort of roughly 130 different subjects was used in addition to the 666-subject first cohort. Class I and class II HLA loci were covered by the typing at four-digit resolution. Four to six DR-DQ haplotypes were handled as single units for association and clustering, since linkage in the cohort was strong. A later genetic analysis used genome-wide SNP genotypes for about 65% of the 666 donors, treating that subset as a discovery cohort. In an earlier analysis of roughly 600 of the donors, high-throughput TCR beta sequencing was used to judge whether each TCR beta V gene segment behaved as functional or pseudogenic. Among the roughly 400 genotyped donors, approximately 81% belonged to the genetic ancestry cluster associated with self-reported Caucasian donors. The study was designed to test whether signatures of past pathogen exposure could be identified by cataloging public T cell receptors. A later analysis re-examined previously published TCR beta repertoires from hundreds of donors and added high-resolution HLA genotyping to investigate patterns of TCR occurrence. Alongside the repertoire data, information on donor age, sex, ethnicity and CMV serostatus was compiled. Rather than drawing on any new phenotypic data, the later analysis identified candidate immune exposures from TCR beta sequences and the way those sequences occurred across donors. An early release covering roughly 600 HLA-typed donors comprised approximately 290 gigabases of sequencing data and around 85 million unique TCR sequences. All discovery cohort repertoires had been generated on a single sequencing platform. Broader findings and caveats from the paper: A further reported finding was that TCR beta sequences accurately predicted the HLA-A and HLA-B alleles for most subjects in the first cohort. Because HLA typing was unavailable for some donors at each locus, only the typed subset was used in association tests. A later genetic analysis associated a missense DCLRE1C variant with V-gene and J-gene trimming of TCR beta chains, and an independent cohort replicated the association. A later analysis found that most CMV-associated TCR beta chains appeared HLA-restricted, with HLA associations seemingly driven largely by CMV exposure. In an earlier analysis of some 550 of the donors, most TCR beta V segments were observed in productive rearrangements about 90% or about 30% of the time, broadly matching IMGT annotations. The only immune exposure information available for the cohort was CMV serostatus. The classifier was reported to diagnose cytomegalovirus status with high specificity and sensitivity in both the original and validation cohorts. Compared with equally common non-associated chains, HLA-associated TCR beta chains in a later analysis were more clonally expanded and had lower generation probabilities. While some public TCRs were present in many individuals, most TCR sequences turned up only very rarely across donors. Linkage disequilibrium might explain the correlated functional status among segregating V segments, but an unknown experimental factor could not be ruled out. The cohort was sequenced for TCR beta chains only, and without alpha or paired-chain data the features that could be detected were limited. Several of the top co-occurrence clusters appeared to be linked to parvovirus B19, influenza, CMV and Epstein-Barr virus, according to a later analysis. It was suggested by the authors that the approach could potentially be generalized to other disease states and immunological phenotypes. Some IMGT-functional V segments, including TRBV6-2 and TRBV6-3, could not be distinguished by the 87-base-pair reads and were therefore excluded. In vitro tests confirmed that a few of the cytomegalovirus-associated TCR beta chains recognize cytomegalovirus antigens. A group of highly shared sequence variants was considered likely to be a technical artifact of the sequencing pipeline. Assigning TCR associations to individual alleles was difficult when HLA alleles, especially DR and DQ, strongly co-occurred. At a false discovery rate of 0.05, a later analysis linked about 16,000 TCR beta sequences to specific HLA alleles. A total of about 150 TCR beta chains were listed by the study as associated with cytomegalovirus. In a later analysis, TCR association rates were found to vary across HLA loci, with the most associated TCRs seen for DRB1 alleles and the fewest for HLA-C alleles. Because counts were too low, some 17 rarely observed V segments, including chromosome 9 orphons, were left out of the earlier analysis of 587 of the donors. Compared with the 666-donor mean, donors in an Asian-associated ancestry cluster had fewer N-insertions in productive TCRs, according to a later genetic analysis. Roughly uniform sequencing depth across donors was assumed in presence/absence analyses, although this assumption may not hold.

The cohort consisted of 670 or so healthy bone marrow donors. At the time of sampling, every cohort member was nominally healthy, though immune exposures that went unrecorded were likely present. The donor was CMV seronegative and belonged to the group of 350 to 400 seronegative cohort members. A peripheral blood sample was collected from each donor, and TCR beta sequencing was performed on peripheral blood mononuclear cells. The Qiagen DNeasy Blood Extraction Kit was used to extract genomic DNA from the blood cell samples. V is pruned by 10 bases and J by 7 bases, leaving 5 bases of the junction without a gene match. The cysteine opens and the phenylalanine closes a CDR3 of 12 amino acids. Only the CDR3 DNA stays, 36 bases, in frame from base 1. The germline V gene supplies CDR1 SGDLS and CDR2 YYNGEE. Libraries were made using the immunoSEQ multiplex PCR assay. For the multiplex PCR, a mixture combining 60 forward primers for TCR Vbeta segments and 13 reverse primers for TCR Jbeta segments was used. Amplification of the CDR3 region of rearranged TCR beta genes was performed with a multiplex PCR assay on genomic DNA. The Illumina HiSeq System was used to sequence the amplified TCR beta libraries as 87-base-pair reads. Processing in the source paper ran as follows. A later analysis counted tens of millions of unique TCR beta chains across the 666 repertoires, and 9.5 million to 11 million of these chains were shared by at least two donors. Raw reads were error-corrected and collapsed into unique sequences by a nearest-neighbor algorithm in which closely related sequences were merged to remove PCR and sequencing errors. Alignment of CDR3 sequences to IMGT reference sequences was used to assign V, D and J gene segments. For a sequence to be retained, a match of at least six nucleotides to both a V gene segment and a J gene segment was required. Rearrangements were classified as productive when the CDR3 lacked stop codons and remained in frame with V and J, and all other rearrangements were classified as non-productive. Following IMGT convention, CDR3 was defined as the stretch from the second conserved V-encoded cysteine to the conserved J-encoded phenylalanine. The earlier analysis of some 540 of the donors excluded any sequence lacking an unambiguous match to a single V gene segment. An earlier analysis of a few hundred of the donors called V segments functional above 56.7% productive rearrangements and segregating when the between-donor standard deviation exceeded 5%. A statistical classification framework was built to diagnose cytomegalovirus status from the catalog of TCR beta chain sequences. In a later analysis, V and J genes were assigned by comparing TCR nucleotide sequences against IMGT/GENE-DB human TR gene sequences. A later analysis assigned CDR3 sequences and most-parsimonious VDJ recombination scenarios with the TCRdist pipeline. In a later analysis, each TCR beta chain was defined by its CDR3 amino acid sequence together with its V-gene family, and reads without a unique V-gene family were excluded. To address suspected cross-contamination and a sequencing artifact, a later analysis removed roughly 580 highly shared, low-generation-probability nucleotide sequences. A later analysis calculated a clonal expansion index for each public chain from normalized within-repertoire ranks of inferred template counts. In a later analysis, generation probabilities were computed using a VDJ recombination model fitted to out-of-frame rearrangements, and the results were checked against IGoR. Hypergeometric tests were used in a later analysis to score TCR-TCR, TCR-HLA and TCR-CMV co-occurrence, with a repertoire-size bias correction applied to the TCR pairs. A later analysis estimated false discovery rates by permuting HLA or CMV assignments 20 times. In a later analysis, co-occurring TCRs were grouped with DBSCAN, and TCRdist sequence similarity was added when clustering was performed within HLA-allele-positive subsets. Repertoires with fewer than 30,000 or more than 120,000 public chains, plus five repertoires with anomalous nucleotide sharing, were excluded from co-occurrence clustering. As stored in TCRdb, this immuneACCESS dataset retains in-frame rearrangements with V and J assigned. A fraction of the clones does not appear; measured against another copy, unresolved V genes explain less than half of the discrepancy, and the remainder lacks a known reason. V and J calls and clone size are given by that table; D and trimming were obtained from the DNA. In this sample the table shows around 110,000 clones, roughly 80% of which occur a single time. 2% to 2.5% of the sample goes to the ten largest clones.

Source material: PBMCs. Rearrangement joined TRBV9 to TRBJ2-1, with 10 bases in between that match TRBD1. This clonotype was sampled from a man aged 25 to 40 in good health and CMV-seronegative. The CDR3 region: CAGDRGGNEQFF. The sequenced DNA: TGTGCCGGGGACAGGGGAGGTAATGAGCAGTTCTTC.